This T cell receptor beta chain was sequenced during a study of blood T cell repertoires in COVID-19. Study-level background: The cDNA or gDNA used as material had been derived from T cells, B-cell-depleted T cells, or PBMCs.

In the original workflow: Amplification of reference gene primers was used by the study to estimate nucleated cell counts. TCRdb's copy holds only in-frame clones and misses some; the assay was immunoSEQ multiplex PCR. V, J and clone size were drawn from that table, and D and trimming were deduced from the DNA. Of about 360,000 clones in the sample, about 83% were seen once. The CDR3 has 12 amino acids. The V end was cut by 1 base, the J end by 4 bases, with 8 bases between. Germline V CDR1 and CDR2: GTSNPN, SVGIG (reference sequence). The rearrangement uses TRBV30 and TRBJ2-7; D unresolved. Input material: peripheral blood. This TCR came from a man aged 25-40 years with active or convalescent COVID-19. As DNA, the CDR3 is TGTGCCTGGAGTGGCGGCCGTTACGAGCAGTACTTC. Encoded protein: CAWSGGRYEQYF.